These 21 T cell receptor beta chains were sequenced from one sample in a study of blood T cell repertoires in COVID-19. Sequencing was performed with immunoSEQ multiplex PCR; in TCRdb, only in-frame clones are kept and a portion is missing. The sample lists more than 95,000 clones, 85% occurring once. The sequenced material came from peripheral blood. The receptors originated from an older man with active or convalescent COVID-19.

Details on this clone: Other nucleotide sequences in the sample specify the same CDR3. The gene calls are TRBV5-1 and TRBJ1-4, with 10 bases identical to TRBD1. CDR1 is SGHRS, CDR2 YFSETQ, per germline. Germline trimming cut 3 bases from V and 8 bases from J; bases unmatched to any gene: 4. The CDR3 length is 14 residues. This CDR3 is CASSSGTGVEKLFF. DNA for the CDR3: TGCGCCAGCAGCTCCGGGACAGGGGTCGAAAAACTGTTTTTT.

This clone was picked up one time. V is TRBV28 and J is TRBJ2-6, with D possibly being TRBD1 (6 bases). The CDR3 contains 15 residues. The V and J ends lost 11 bases and 2 bases respectively, with 16 bases between them. Germline CDR1 is MDHEN and CDR2 is SYDVKM. The chain's CDR3 is CAGSEGVAGANVLTF. In DNA form, the CDR3 reads TGTGCCGGCTCCGAGGGGGTTGCTGGGGCCAACGTCCTGACTTTC.

This chain connects TRBV6-1 to TRBJ2-4, with 10 bases identical to TRBD1. The CDR3 contains 18 residues. V dropped 3 bases and J dropped 1; count of bases not matched to a gene: 9. CDR1 is MNHNS, CDR2 SASEGT, per germline. Written as DNA, the CDR3 is TGTGCCAGCAGTGACCCCCCCGGGACAGGGGCGGCCAAAAACATTCAGTACTTC. It encodes CASSDPPGTGAAKNIQYF.

This clone is a singleton in its sample. This sequence joins TRBV6-5 and TRBJ1-6, with D uncertain. CDR3 length: 14 amino acids. The V and J ends lost 6 bases and 4 bases respectively, with 10 bases between them. Germline lookup yields CDR1 MNHEY and CDR2 SVGAGI. CDR3 amino acids: CASRRTVYNSPLHF. In DNA form, the CDR3 reads TGTGCCAGCAGACGAACAGTTTATAATTCACCCCTCCACTTT.

This clone was seen only once. The chain joins TRBV12-3 or TRBV12-4 to TRBJ2-7; a possible D gene is TRBD1 (6 bases). V was clipped by 2 bases and J by 6 bases, with 11 bases between them. The CDR3 is made up of 13 amino acids. CDR3 amino acids: CASSLIGGSEQYF. CDR3 DNA: TGTGCCAGCAGTTTAATAGGGGGTAGCGAGCAGTACTTC.

The chain links TRBV12-3 or TRBV12-4 to TRBJ2-3; TRBD2 is a possible D gene (7 bases). The CDR3 has 13 amino acids. Trimming pared 2 bases from V and 10 bases from J, leaving 13 bases between. The CDR3 DNA sequence: TGTGCCAGCAGTTTAAAGGGGGGGGGTGCGCAGTATTTT. Amino acids: CASSLKGGGAQYF.

The J gene is TRBJ1-1, the V gene TRBV6-5; 8 nucleotides align to TRBD1. Per germline, CDR1 MNHEY and CDR2 SVGAGI. There are 12 residues in the CDR3. Unmatched junction bases numbered 4, after V lost 6 bases and J lost 7 bases. The DNA for the CDR3 is TGTGCCAGCAGCCCAGGACAGGGTGAAGCTTTCTTT. It codes for CASSPGQGEAFF.

This chain connects TRBV19 to TRBJ2-5, with 8 bases that match TRBD2. CDR3 length: 17 residues. CDR1 is LNHDA, CDR2 SQIVND, per germline (reference sequence). With V trimmed by 2 bases and J by 0 bases, 8 bases remained unmatched. Here the CDR3 DNA reads TGTGCCAGTAGTATACCGGGAGGGGTCGGGCACCAAGAGACCCAGTACTTC. Translation: CASSIPGGVGHQETQYF.

This chain connects TRBV19 to TRBJ2-5; TRBD1 might be the D (5 bases). V was shortened by 6 bases and J by 2 bases, with 7 bases between the two germline ends. Per the germline V gene, CDR1 is LNHDA and CDR2 is SQIVND (reference sequence). This CDR3 has 12 amino acids. The CDR3 bases are TGTGCCAGTAGAACAGGACAAGAGACCCAGTACTTC. Amino acids: CASRTGQETQYF.

The chain couples TRBV7-2 to TRBJ2-1, with 10 bases identical to TRBD2. Germline trimming cut 5 bases from V and 7 bases from J; bases unmatched to any gene: 8. This CDR3 contains 15 residues. CDR1 SGHTA and CDR2 FQGNSA come from the germline V gene. CDR3 amino acids: CASSGGLAAENEQFF. For the CDR3, the DNA is TGTGCCAGCAGCGGCGGACTAGCGGCGGAGAATGAGCAGTTCTTC.

This clone was detected only a few times. The CDR3 spells CASSGDGRVYF. The CDR3 nucleotides read TGTGCCAGCAGTGGCGATGGCAGGGTATACTTC. The genes are TRBV25-1 and TRBJ2-7, with a tentative D call TRBD1 (5 bases). The germline CDR1 and CDR2 sequences are MGHDK and SYGVNS. V was trimmed by 4 bases and J by 13 bases, leaving 14 bases between them. CDR3 length: 11 residues.

This clone was seen only once. The chain recombines TRBV19 with TRBJ1-2; D might be TRBD1 (5 bases). Germline V gene data show CDR1 as LNHDA and CDR2 as SQIVND (reference sequence). V was shortened by 1 base and J by 3 bases, with 9 bases between the two germline ends. The CDR3 has 14 residues. The CDR3 loop reads CASSIVGRDYGYTF. The CDR3 bases are TGTGCCAGTAGTATAGTCGGCAGGGACTATGGCTACACCTTC.

The rearrangement links TRBV6-2 or TRBV6-3 to TRBJ2-5; D is unclear. V was pared by 6 bases and J by 2 bases, with 10 bases between. Germline V gene lookup returns CDR1 MNHEY and CDR2 SVGEGT. The CDR3 is 13 residues long. The CDR3 reads CASSPRLQETQYF. For the CDR3, the DNA is TGTGCCAGCAGCCCGAGGTTGCAAGAGACCCAGTACTTC.

This chain joins TRBV7-2 and TRBJ1-2; 7 nucleotides agree with TRBD1. The CDR3 runs 14 residues. After removal of 5 bases from V and 2 bases from J, the junction contained 5 bases not matched to a gene. The germline V gene has CDR1 SGHTA and CDR2 FQGNSA. The CDR3 sequence: CASSPGGQNYGYTF. The DNA for the CDR3 is TGTGCCAGCAGCCCTGGGGGACAGAACTATGGCTACACCTTC.

The chain recombines TRBV7-8 with TRBJ2-2; unclear D gene. This CDR3 spans 12 amino acids. Germline values: CDR1 SGHVS, CDR2 FQNEAQ. Trimming cost V 6 bases and J 9 bases, with 11 bases left between them. This CDR3 reads CASSMSYRELFF. DNA of the CDR3: TGTGCCAGCAGTATGAGTTACCGGGAGCTGTTTTTT.

V is TRBV4-2 and J is TRBJ2-2; D gene uncertain. In germline, CDR1 is LGHNA, CDR2 YNFKEQ. The CDR3 runs 12 residues. V dropped 2 bases and J dropped 6 bases, with 4 bases sitting between them. The CDR3 DNA sequence: TGTGCCAGCAGCCAATTATCCGGGGAGCTGTTTTTT. It specifies CASSQLSGELFF.

The chain combines TRBV5-6 with TRBJ2-3; 14 bases are a match to TRBD2. The CDR3 runs to 18 residues. With 1 base clipped from V and 6 bases from J, the junction kept 10 bases outside the gene matches. Germline CDR1 and CDR2: SGHDT and YYEEEE. CDR3 nucleotides: TGTGCCAGCAGCTTGTTCGGCGGACTAGCGGGAGGAAGGGATACGCAGTATTTT. This sequence encodes CASSLFGGLAGGRDTQYF.

The V gene is TRBV5-1, the J gene TRBJ2-7; a weak D match, TRBD1 (6 bases). CDR1 SGHRS and CDR2 YFSETQ come from the germline V gene. This CDR3 comprises 14 residues. Trimming took off 0 bases at V and 3 bases at J, with 10 bases between the two ends. The CDR3 DNA follows: TGCGCCAGCAGCTTGGAGGCAGGGGTCTACGAGCAGTACTTC. It codes for CASSLEAGVYEQYF. Looking up the rest from reference TRBV5-1 and TRBJ2-7 gives the full variable domain: KAGVTQTPRYLIKTRGQQVTLSCSPISGHRSVSWYQQTPGQGLQFLFEYFSETQRNKGNFPGRFSGRQFSNSRSEMNVSTLELGDSALYLCASSLEAGVYEQYFGPGTRLTVT.

This clone was detected only once. Its ends do not fully match the called genes, so a read error is possible. The rearrangement links TRBV3-1 (or the pseudogene TRBV3-2) to TRBJ2-1; TRBD2 agrees at 8 bases. Germline lookup yields CDR1 LGHDT and CDR2 YNNKEL (reference sequence). This CDR3 contains 11 residues. CDR3 region: CASSQSGSVVF. CDR3 in DNA: TGTGCCAGCAGCCAAAGCGGGAGTGTGGTCTTC.

This clone was found a few times. The genes are TRBV6-5 and TRBJ2-5, with a tentative D call TRBD1 (6 bases). The CDR3 has 14 amino acids. V lost 0 bases and J 8 bases, leaving 13 bases between the germline ends. Germline CDR1 reads MNHEY; CDR2 reads SVGAGI. As DNA, the CDR3 is TGTGCCAGCAGTTACTCGGGGCAGGGGCATACCCAGTACTTC. Translating gives CASSYSGQGHTQYF.

CDR3 region: CASSSGQKNTEAFF. CDR3 in DNA: TGTGCCAGCAGCTCGGGACAGAAGAACACTGAAGCTTTCTTT. This chain joins TRBV5-8 and TRBJ1-1, with TRBD1 matching 7 bases. Per the germline V gene, CDR1 is SGHTS and CDR2 is YDEGEE. Trimming at V came to 3 bases and at J to 1 base, leaving 3 bases not matched to a gene. This CDR3 spans 14 amino acids.